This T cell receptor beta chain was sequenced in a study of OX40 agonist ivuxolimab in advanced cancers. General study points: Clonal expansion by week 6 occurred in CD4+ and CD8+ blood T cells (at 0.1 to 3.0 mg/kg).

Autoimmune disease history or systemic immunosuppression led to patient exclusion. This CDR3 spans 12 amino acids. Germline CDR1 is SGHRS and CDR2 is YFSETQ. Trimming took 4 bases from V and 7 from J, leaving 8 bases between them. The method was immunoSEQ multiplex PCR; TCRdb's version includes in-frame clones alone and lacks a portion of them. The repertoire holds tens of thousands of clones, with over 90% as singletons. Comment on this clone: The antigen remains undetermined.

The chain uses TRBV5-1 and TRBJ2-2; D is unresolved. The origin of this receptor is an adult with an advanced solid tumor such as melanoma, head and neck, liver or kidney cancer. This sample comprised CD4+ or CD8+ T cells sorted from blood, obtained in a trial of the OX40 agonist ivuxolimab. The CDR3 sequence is CASSGIIGELFF. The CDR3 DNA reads TGCGCCAGCAGCGGAATTATCGGGGAGCTGTTTTTT. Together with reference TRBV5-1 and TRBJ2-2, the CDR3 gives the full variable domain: KAGVTQTPRYLIKTRGQQVTLSCSPISGHRSVSWYQQTPGQGLQFLFEYFSETQRNKGNFPGRFSGRQFSNSRSEMNVSTLELGDSALYLCASSGIIGELFFGEGSRLTVL.